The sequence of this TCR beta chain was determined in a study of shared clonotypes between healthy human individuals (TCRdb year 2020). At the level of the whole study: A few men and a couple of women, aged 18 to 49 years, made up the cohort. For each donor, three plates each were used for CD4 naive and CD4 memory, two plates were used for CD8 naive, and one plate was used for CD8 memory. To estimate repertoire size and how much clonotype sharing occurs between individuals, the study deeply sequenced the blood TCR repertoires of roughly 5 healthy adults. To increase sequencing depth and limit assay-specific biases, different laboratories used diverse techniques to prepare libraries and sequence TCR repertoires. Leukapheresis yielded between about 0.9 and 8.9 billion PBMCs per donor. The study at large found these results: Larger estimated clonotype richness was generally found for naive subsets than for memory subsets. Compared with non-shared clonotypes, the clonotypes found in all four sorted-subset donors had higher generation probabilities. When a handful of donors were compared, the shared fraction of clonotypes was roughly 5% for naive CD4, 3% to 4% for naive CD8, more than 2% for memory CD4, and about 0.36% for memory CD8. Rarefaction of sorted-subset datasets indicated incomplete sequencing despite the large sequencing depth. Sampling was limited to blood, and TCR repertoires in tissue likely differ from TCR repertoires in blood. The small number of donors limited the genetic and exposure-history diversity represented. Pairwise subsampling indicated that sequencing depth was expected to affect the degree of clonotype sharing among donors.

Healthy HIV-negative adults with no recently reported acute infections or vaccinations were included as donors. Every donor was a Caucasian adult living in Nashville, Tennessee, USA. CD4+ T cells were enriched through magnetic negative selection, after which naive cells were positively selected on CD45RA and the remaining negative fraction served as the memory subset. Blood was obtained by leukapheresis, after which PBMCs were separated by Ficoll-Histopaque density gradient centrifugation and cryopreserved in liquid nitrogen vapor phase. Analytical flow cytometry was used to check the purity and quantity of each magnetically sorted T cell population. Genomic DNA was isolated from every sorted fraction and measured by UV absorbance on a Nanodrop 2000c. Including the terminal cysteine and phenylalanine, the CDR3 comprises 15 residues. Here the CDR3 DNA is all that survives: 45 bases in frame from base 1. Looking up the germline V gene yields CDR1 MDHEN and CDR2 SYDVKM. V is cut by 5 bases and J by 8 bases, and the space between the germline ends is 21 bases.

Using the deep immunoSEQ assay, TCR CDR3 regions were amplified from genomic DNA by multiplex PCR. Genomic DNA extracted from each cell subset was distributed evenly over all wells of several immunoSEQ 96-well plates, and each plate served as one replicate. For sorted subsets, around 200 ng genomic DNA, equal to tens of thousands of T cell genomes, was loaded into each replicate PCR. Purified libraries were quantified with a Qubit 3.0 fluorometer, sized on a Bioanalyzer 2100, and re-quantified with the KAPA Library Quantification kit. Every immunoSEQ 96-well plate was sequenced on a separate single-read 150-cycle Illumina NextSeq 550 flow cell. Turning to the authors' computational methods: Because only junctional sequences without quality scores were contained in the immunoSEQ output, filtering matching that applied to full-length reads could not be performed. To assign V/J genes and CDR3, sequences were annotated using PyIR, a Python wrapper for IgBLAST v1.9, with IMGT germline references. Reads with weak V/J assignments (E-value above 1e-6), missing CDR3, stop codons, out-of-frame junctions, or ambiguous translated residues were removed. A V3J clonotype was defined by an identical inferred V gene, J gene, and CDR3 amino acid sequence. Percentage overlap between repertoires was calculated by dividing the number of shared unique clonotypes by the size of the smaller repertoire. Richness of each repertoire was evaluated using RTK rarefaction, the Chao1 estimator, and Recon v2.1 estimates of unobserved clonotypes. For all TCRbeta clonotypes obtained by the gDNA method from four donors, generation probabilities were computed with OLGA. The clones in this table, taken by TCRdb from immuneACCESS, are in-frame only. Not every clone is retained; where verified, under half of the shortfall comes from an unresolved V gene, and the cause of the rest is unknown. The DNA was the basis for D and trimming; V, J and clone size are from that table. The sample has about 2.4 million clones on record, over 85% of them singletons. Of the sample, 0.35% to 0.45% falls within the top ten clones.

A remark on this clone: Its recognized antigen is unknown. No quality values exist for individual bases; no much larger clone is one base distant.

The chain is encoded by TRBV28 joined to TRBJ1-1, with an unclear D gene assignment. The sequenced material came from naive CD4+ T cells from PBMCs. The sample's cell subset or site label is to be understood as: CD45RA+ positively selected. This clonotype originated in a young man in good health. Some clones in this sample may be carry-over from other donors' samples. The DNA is TGTGCCAGCAGTCCCAACCCGGGAACCCAAGGGGAAGCTTTCTTT. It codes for CASSPNPGTQGEAFF.